These T cell receptor beta chains were read from a single sample in a study of post-analysis software for immune sequencing data. TCRdb reanalysed the PCR reads using MiXCR and keeps one entry per CDR3 protein. In the table there are roughly 580,000 distinct CDR3 sequences, roughly two fifths of which are singletons. The specimen was blood. The receptors here all came from a girl aged 5 to 17 with multiple sclerosis. Both conserved end residues are part of each CDR3. A D gene is named only where the DNA matches it firmly. Clone size, where shown, is once, few, many, or a class for clones that have expanded.

TRBD1 | TRBJ2-1 | . | TRBV5-1 | CASSWASRDSYEQFF | TGCGCCAGCAGCTGGGCGTCCCGGGACAGCTATGAGCAGTTCTTC
TRBD1 | TRBJ2-1 | . | TRBV5-1 | CASSKSGGGYNEQFF | TGCGCCAGCAGCAAGTCAGGGGGCGGGTACAATGAGCAGTTCTTC
. | TRBJ2-7 | . | TRBV29-1 | CSVESPYEQYF | TGCAGCGTTGAATCCCCCTACGAGCAGTACTTC
TRBD1 | TRBJ2-1 | once | TRBV9 | CASSEGAGRHNEQFF | TGTGCCAGCAGCGAGGGGGCTGGTCGGCACAATGAGCAGTTCTTC
TRBD2 | TRBJ2-1 | . | TRBV12-3/TRBV12-4 | CASRNSGGGYNEQFF | TGTGCCAGCAGAAACTCGGGGGGTGGGTACAATGAGCAGTTCTTC
. | TRBJ2-3 | many | TRBV20-1 | CSARSPTSTDTQYF | TGCAGTGCTAGATCTCCAACTAGCACAGATACGCAGTATTTT
TRBD1 | TRBJ2-7 | few | TRBV6-5 | CASSIQTGLYYEQYF | TGTGCCAGCTCAATACAGACAGGGCTGTACTACGAGCAGTACTTC
. | TRBJ2-5 | . | TRBV5-1 | CASSPGRRGETQYF | TGCGCCAGCAGCCCCGGACGGCGAGGGGAGACCCAGTACTTC
. | TRBJ2-1 | once | TRBV3-1 | CASSQSWEQFF | TGTGCCAGCAGCCAGTCCTGGGAGCAGTTCTTC
. | TRBJ2-3 | . | TRBV24-1 | CATSDAGKRDTTDTQYF | TGTGCCACCAGTGATGCCGGGAAGCGGGACACGACAGATACGCAGTATTTT
. | TRBJ2-1 | few | TRBV5-5 | CASSSTGNEQFF | TGTGCCAGCAGCTCAACGGGCAATGAGCAGTTCTTC
TRBD1 | TRBJ1-2 | . | TRBV7-2 | CASSIPGQGYGYTF | TGTGCCAGCAGCATACCGGGACAGGGCTATGGCTACACCTTC
TRBD2 | TRBJ2-3 | many | TRBV6-4 | CASSGTSDTDTQYF | TGTGCCAGCAGCGGGACTAGCGACACAGATACGCAGTATTTT
TRBD2 | TRBJ2-3 | few | TRBV12-3/TRBV12-4 | CASSKIAGSTDTQYF | TGTGCCAGCAGTAAGATAGCGGGAAGCACAGATACGCAGTATTTT
. | TRBJ2-1 | few | TRBV29-1 | CSVEDRERLPYNEQFF | TGCAGCGTTGAAGATCGCGAGAGACTCCCTTACAATGAGCAGTTCTTC
TRBD2 | TRBJ2-5 | . | TRBV5-1 | CACSLLAGVDEQYF | TGCGCCTGCAGCTTGTTAGCGGGGGTCGATGAGCAGTACTTC
TRBD2 | TRBJ2-7 | . | TRBV20-1 | CSARDEISRLGLRPYEQYF | TGCAGTGCTAGAGACGAGATATCGAGGCTGGGACTACGCCCCTACGAGCAGTACTTC
. | TRBJ1-1 | . | TRBV4-1 | CASSQASAGLSTEAFF | TGCGCCAGCAGCCAAGCTTCGGCGGGGTTGAGCACTGAAGCTTTCTTT
. | TRBJ2-2 | . | TRBV12-3/TRBV12-4 | CASSLGLNTGELFF | TGTGCCAGCAGCTTGGGGCTAAACACCGGGGAGCTGTTTTTT
. | TRBJ1-2 | . | TRBV5-6 | CARSRREDGYTF | TGTGCCAGATCCCGAAGAGAGGATGGCTACACCTTC
. | TRBJ2-7 | . | TRBV12-3/TRBV12-4 | CASSWRDTTYEQYF | TGTGCCAGCAGTTGGCGGGACACCACCTACGAGCAGTACTTC
TRBD2 | TRBJ2-7 | . | TRBV4-2 | CASSQELAGGREQYF | TGTGCCAGCAGCCAAGAGTTGGCGGGAGGAAGGGAGCAGTACTTC
TRBD2 | TRBJ2-1 | . | TRBV20-1 | CSASGLAVDNEQFF | TGCAGTGCTAGCGGACTAGCGGTCGACAATGAGCAGTTCTTC
TRBD2 | TRBJ2-7 | . | TRBV28 | CASSSRVSGGYEQYF | TGTGCCAGCAGTTCCAGGGTTTCGGGGGGGTACGAGCAGTACTTC
. | TRBJ1-5 | . | TRBV7-3 | CASSFGPNQPQHF | TGTGCCAGCAGCTTCGGACCAAATCAGCCCCAGCATTTT
. | TRBJ2-2 | . | TRBV12-3/TRBV12-4 | CASSFPRDTGELFF | TGTGCCAGCAGTTTCCCCAGGGACACCGGGGAGCTGTTTTTT
. | TRBJ2-3 | . | TRBV5-1 | CASSLAQTNAQYF | TGCGCCAGCAGCTTGGCCCAAACCAATGCGCAGTATTTT
. | TRBJ1-5 | . | TRBV15 | CATSRDLDGANQPQHF | TGTGCCACCAGCAGAGATCTAGACGGCGCAAATCAGCCCCAGCATTTT
. | TRBJ2-3 | . | TRBV5-4 | CASSLVGSSSTDTQYF | TGTGCCAGCAGCTTGGTGGGCAGCTCTAGCACAGATACGCAGTATTTT
. | TRBJ2-3 | few | TRBV6-5 | CASSYSPQVRGDTQYF | TGTGCCAGCAGTTACTCGCCCCAGGTGAGGGGGGATACGCAGTATTTT
. | TRBJ2-1 | once | TRBV7-3 | CASSFRPGGEQFF | TGTGCCAGCAGCTTTCGACCGGGTGGCGAGCAGTTCTTC
. | TRBJ1-5 | . | TRBV12-3/TRBV12-4 | CASSLGLGVQPQHF | TGTGCCAGCAGTTTAGGGTTAGGGGTCCAGCCCCAGCATTTT
TRBD2 | TRBJ2-1 | . | TRBV20-1 | CSAMPGLGDHNEQFF | TGCAGTGCAATGCCGGGACTAGGGGACCACAATGAGCAGTTCTTC
. | TRBJ2-3 | . | TRBV20-1 | CSALPGSSTDTQYF | TGCAGTGCTCTACCGGGGTCTAGCACAGATACGCAGTATTTT
TRBD1 | TRBJ2-1 | . | TRBV29-1 | CSADRGQFF | TGCAGCGCCGACAGGGGGCAGTTCTTC
. | TRBJ2-3 | . | TRBV7-2 | CASSLSTGVPDTQYF | TGTGCCAGCAGCTTATCGACGGGAGTCCCAGATACGCAGTATTTT
. | TRBJ2-7 | . | TRBV12-3/TRBV12-4 | CASSRERRGEQYF | TGTGCCAGCAGCCGGGAGAGGAGGGGCGAGCAGTACTTC
. | TRBJ2-2 | . | TRBV6-5 | CASSCNWKTTGELFF | TGTGCCAGCAGTTGCAATTGGAAGACCACCGGGGAGCTGTTTTTT
. | TRBJ2-7 | . | TRBV11-2 | CASSLGRGVYEQYF | TGTGCCAGCAGCTTGGGCAGGGGTGTCTACGAGCAGTACTTC
. | TRBJ2-3 | few | TRBV7-2 | CASSNPTTDTQYF | TGTGCCAGCAGCAACCCAACCACAGATACGCAGTATTTT
TRBD2 | TRBJ2-1 | . | TRBV5-1 | CASSLRTSGNEQFF | TGCGCCAGCAGCTTGAGGACTAGCGGAAACGAGCAGTTCTTC
TRBD1 | TRBJ2-7 | . | TRBV15 | CATSRDPGQGAYEQYF | TGTGCCACCAGCAGAGATCCGGGACAGGGAGCTTACGAGCAGTACTTC
TRBD2 | TRBJ2-1 | . | TRBV3-1 | CASSQGSGDYNEQFF | TGTGCCAGCAGCCAAGGTAGCGGGGATTACAATGAGCAGTTCTTC
. | TRBJ2-7 | few | TRBV5-1 | CASSLAARSFEQYF | TGCGCCAGCAGCTTGGCCGCCAGGAGCTTCGAGCAGTACTTC
. | TRBJ1-5 | . | TRBV27 | CASSFLGPAGNQPQHF | TGTGCCAGCAGTTTCCTGGGGCCGGCGGGCAATCAGCCCCAGCATTTT
. | TRBJ2-7 | . | TRBV15 | CATSRLLGSYEQYF | TGTGCCACCAGCAGGCTCCTGGGGTCCTACGAGCAGTACTTC
. | TRBJ2-1 | . | TRBV5-1 | CASSLGPGGEQFF | TGCGCCAGCAGCTTGGGTCCAGGTGGCGAGCAGTTCTTC
TRBD1 | TRBJ1-4 | . | TRBV4-1 | CASSEWTGDEKLFF | TGCGCCAGCAGTGAATGGACAGGGGATGAAAAACTGTTTTTT